This TCR beta chain was captured in a study of siplizumab effects on memory and regulatory T cells. Regarding the study as a whole: Memory cells seemed less diverse than naive T cells, which also seemed major contributors to the alloresponse.

This CDR3 region has 15 residues. Trimming took 5 bases from V and 1 from J, leaving 11 bases between them. Germline V gene lookup returns CDR1 MNHNS and CDR2 SASEGT. Notes on this clone: Antigen: not known.

Sequenced by immunoSEQ multiplex PCR; TCRdb stores in-frame clones only, minus some. The sample has over 100,000 clones, 90% to 95% seen once; the top ten hold approximately 0.73%. Sample: Tregs sorted from blood. The V gene is TRBV6-1, the J gene TRBJ1-4; D unclear. The sequence was obtained from a human donor in good health. The CDR3 here is CASSPIRRTNEKLFF. In DNA, the CDR3 is TGTGCCAGCAGTCCCATACGGAGAACTAATGAAAAACTGTTTTTT.